This TCR beta chain was recovered during a study of regulatory T cells in long-lasting Graves disease. General observations from the study: Persistent Graves' patients showed a TCR diversity that was lower than that of newly diagnosed ones.

This clonotype was picked up a small number of times. Its antigen is unknown. Time point meaning: newly diagnosed GD, antithyroid drugs for less than 3 months. The TCR library was prepared using RNA isolated from PBMCs. Combining iRepertoire HTBI primers with Arm-PCR of CDR3 regions, the authors built TCR beta libraries. TCRdb re-analysed the multiplex PCR reads in MiXCR, keeping a single row per CDR3 protein. The sample has some 490,000 distinct CDR3 sequences, around 12% seen once; the top ten hold roughly 8.9%. The length of the CDR3 is 14 residues. J gave up 4 bases and V 8 bases, and 6 bases lay outside the gene matches. Per the germline V gene, CDR1 is SEHNR and CDR2 is FQNEAQ (reference sequence). These data are also associated with another study on T cells in Graves' hyperthyroidism and ophthalmopathy. Per that study: No ophthalmopathy progression within 18 months constituted stable Graves' hyperthyroidism.

V usage is TRBV7-9 and J usage is TRBJ2-1, with TRBD2 identical over 9 bases. This specimen consisted of peripheral blood mononuclear cells (PBMCs), obtained at new diagnosis, from a patient treated with antithyroid drugs. This TCR derives from a woman aged 25 to 39 with Graves disease. The CDR3 here is CASLPLAGYNEQFF. DNA for the CDR3: TGTGCCAGCCTCCCGCTAGCGGGATACAATGAGCAGTTCTTC.